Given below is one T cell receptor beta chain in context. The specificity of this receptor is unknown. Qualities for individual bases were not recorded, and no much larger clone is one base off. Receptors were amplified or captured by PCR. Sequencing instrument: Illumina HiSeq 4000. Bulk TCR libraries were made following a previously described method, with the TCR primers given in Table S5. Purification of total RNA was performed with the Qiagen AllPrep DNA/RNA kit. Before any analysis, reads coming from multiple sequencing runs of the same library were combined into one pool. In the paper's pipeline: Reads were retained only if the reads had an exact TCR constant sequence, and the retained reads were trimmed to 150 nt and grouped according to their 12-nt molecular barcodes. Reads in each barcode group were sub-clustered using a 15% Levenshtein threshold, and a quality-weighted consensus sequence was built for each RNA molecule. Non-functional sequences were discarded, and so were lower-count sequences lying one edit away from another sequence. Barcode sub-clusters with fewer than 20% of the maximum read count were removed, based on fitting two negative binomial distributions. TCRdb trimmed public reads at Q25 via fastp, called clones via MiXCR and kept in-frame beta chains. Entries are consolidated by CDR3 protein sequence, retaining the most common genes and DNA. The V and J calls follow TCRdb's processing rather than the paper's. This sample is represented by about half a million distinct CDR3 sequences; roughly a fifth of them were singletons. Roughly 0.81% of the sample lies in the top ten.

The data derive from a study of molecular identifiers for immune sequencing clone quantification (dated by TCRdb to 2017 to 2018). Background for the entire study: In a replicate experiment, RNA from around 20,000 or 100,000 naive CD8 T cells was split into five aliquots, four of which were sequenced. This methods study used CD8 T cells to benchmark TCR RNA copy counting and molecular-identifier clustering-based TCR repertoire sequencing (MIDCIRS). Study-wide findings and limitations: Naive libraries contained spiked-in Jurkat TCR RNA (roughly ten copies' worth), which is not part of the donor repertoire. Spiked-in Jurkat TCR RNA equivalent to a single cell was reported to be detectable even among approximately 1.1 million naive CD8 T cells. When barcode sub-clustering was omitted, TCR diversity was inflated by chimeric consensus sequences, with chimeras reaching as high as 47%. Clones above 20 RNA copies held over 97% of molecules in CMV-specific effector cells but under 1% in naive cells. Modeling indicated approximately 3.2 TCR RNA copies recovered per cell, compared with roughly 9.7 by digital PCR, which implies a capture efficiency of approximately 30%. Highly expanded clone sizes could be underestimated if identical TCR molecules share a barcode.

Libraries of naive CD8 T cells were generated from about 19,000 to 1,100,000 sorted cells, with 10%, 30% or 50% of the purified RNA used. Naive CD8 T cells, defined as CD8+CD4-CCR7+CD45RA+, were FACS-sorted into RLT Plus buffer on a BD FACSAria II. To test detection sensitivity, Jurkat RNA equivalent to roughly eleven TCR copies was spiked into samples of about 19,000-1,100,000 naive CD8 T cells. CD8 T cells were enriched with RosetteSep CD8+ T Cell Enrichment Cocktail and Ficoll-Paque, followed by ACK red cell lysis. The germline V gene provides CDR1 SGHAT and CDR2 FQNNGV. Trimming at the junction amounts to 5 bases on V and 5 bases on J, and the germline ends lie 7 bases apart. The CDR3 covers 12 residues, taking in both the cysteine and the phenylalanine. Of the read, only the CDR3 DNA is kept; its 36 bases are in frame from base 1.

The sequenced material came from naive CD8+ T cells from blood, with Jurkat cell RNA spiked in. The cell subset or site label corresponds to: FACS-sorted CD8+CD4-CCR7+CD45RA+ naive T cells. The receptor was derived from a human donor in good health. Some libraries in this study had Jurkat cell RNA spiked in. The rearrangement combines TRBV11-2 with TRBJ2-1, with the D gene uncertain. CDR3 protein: CASSTFNNEQFF. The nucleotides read TGTGCCAGCAGCACCTTTAACAATGAGCAGTTCTTC.